The 12 T cell receptor beta chains below come from one sample, sequenced in a study of cytomegalovirus exposure and HLA in healthy donors. PCR used 60 Vbeta primers and 13 Jbeta primers. TCRdb's copy holds only in-frame clones and misses some; the assay was immunoSEQ multiplex PCR. The profile shows approximately 170,000 clones, about 80% of them singletons. The source material was PBMCs. These receptors all come from a man between 18 and 29 years old in good health and CMV-seropositive.

The chain employs TRBV15 and TRBJ1-1, with TRBD1 identical over 8 bases. The CDR3 has 14 residues. CDR1 is LNHNV, CDR2 YYDKDF, per germline (reference sequence). The junction had 5 bases not matched to a gene; V was cut back by 5 bases and J by 3 bases. CDR3 DNA: TGTGCCACCAGCGGAGGACAGGGACACACTGAAGCTTTCTTT. Residues: CATSGGQGHTEAFF.

This chain joins TRBV7-6 and TRBJ2-2; D might be TRBD2 (7 bases). The length of the CDR3 is 16 residues. Trimming left V 1 base short and J 5 bases short, with 14 bases between. Germline V lookup: CDR1 SGHVS, CDR2 FNYEAQ. CDR3 region: CASSLVGGPQTGELFF. CDR3 coding DNA: TGTGCCAGCAGCTTAGTGGGGGGGCCTCAGACCGGGGAGCTGTTTTTT. The entire variable domain, with the rest obtained from reference TRBV7-6 and TRBJ2-2, is as follows: GAGVSQSPRYKVTKRGQDVALRCDPISGHVSLYWYRQALGQGPEFLTYFNYEAQQDKSGLPNDRFSAERPEGSISTLTIQRTEQRDSAMYRCASSLVGGPQTGELFFGEGSRLTVL.

The chain links TRBV18 to TRBJ2-7; 8 nucleotides align to TRBD1. The CDR3 has 15 residues. Germline CDR1 is KGHSH and CDR2 is LQKENI. Trimming cost V 2 bases and J 2 bases; bases outside gene matches: 5. CDR3 sequence: CASSPGQGHAYEQYF. The DNA for the CDR3 is TGTGCCAGCTCACCAGGACAGGGACACGCCTACGAGCAGTACTTC.

V and J are TRBV29-1 and TRBJ2-1; D remains unclear. CDR1 SQVTM and CDR2 ANQGSEA come from the germline V gene. This CDR3 region has 12 residues. Trimming shortened V by 0 bases and J by 10 bases, and 10 bases separated the two germline ends. CDR3 in DNA: TGCAGCGTTGAAGATGAACACCCGGAGCAGTTCTTC. This gives the protein CSVEDEHPEQFF.

This chain links TRBV15 with TRBJ2-5; tentatively, D is TRBD2 (5 bases). This CDR3 is 12 amino acids long. Germline loops: CDR1 LNHNV, CDR2 YYDKDF (reference sequence). Trimming left V 1 base short and J 5 bases short, with 5 bases between. The CDR3 protein is CATSRAGETQYF. CDR3 nucleotides: TGTGCCACCAGCAGAGCGGGGGAGACCCAGTACTTC.

The rearrangement joins TRBV28 to TRBJ1-1, with D hard to call. The CDR3 totals 12 residues. Germline lookup yields CDR1 MDHEN and CDR2 SYDVKM. V was pared by 7 bases and J by 4 bases, with 10 bases between. The CDR3: CASKELSTEAFF. Here the CDR3 DNA reads TGTGCCAGCAAGGAGCTTAGCACTGAAGCTTTCTTT. The entire variable domain, with the rest obtained from reference TRBV28 and TRBJ1-1, is as follows: DVKVTQSSRYLVKRTGEKVFLECVQDMDHENMFWYRQDPGLGLRLIYFSYDVKMKEKGDIPEGYSVSREKKERFSLILESASTNQTSMYLCASKELSTEAFFGQGTRLTVV.

The chain uses TRBV4-2 and TRBJ2-7; no reliable D call. Trimming shortened V by 0 bases and J by 2 bases, and 5 bases separated the two germline ends. The V gene's germline CDR1 is LGHNA and CDR2 YNFKEQ. This CDR3 region has 13 residues. The CDR3 loop is CASSQDRTYEQYF. DNA for the CDR3: TGTGCCAGCAGCCAAGACAGAACCTACGAGCAGTACTTC.

This clone came up a few times. The chain is built from TRBV11-1 and TRBJ2-7, with 8 bases that match TRBD2. V lost 2 bases to trimming and J lost 4 bases; unmatched junction nucleotides: 7. The CDR3 covers 15 residues. Germline CDR1 is SGHAT and CDR2 is FQDESV (reference sequence). CDR3 in amino acids: CASSLPGGRNYEQYF. CDR3 bases: TGTGCCAGCAGCTTACCGGGAGGGAGAAATTACGAGCAGTACTTC.

A few counts support this clone. The DNA for the CDR3 is TGTGCCAGCAGCTTATACCATATGCGGGAGCAGTTCTTC. Translating it yields CASSLYHMREQFF. The chain recombines TRBV7-2 with TRBJ2-1; D is ambiguous. Trimming took 2 bases from V and 10 from J, leaving 12 bases between them. CDR3 length equals 13 residues. Germline V gives CDR1 SGHTA, CDR2 FQGNSA. The variable domain in full, with the rest retrieved from reference TRBV7-2 and TRBJ2-1, is GAGVSQSPSNKVTEKGKDVELRCDPISGHTALYWYRQSLGQGLEFLIYFQGNSAPDKSGLPSDRFSAERTGGSVSTLTIQRTQQEDSAVYLCASSLYHMREQFFGPGTRLTVL.

The gene calls are TRBV9 and TRBJ2-1, with D perhaps TRBD2 (6 bases). This CDR3 region has 16 residues. Germline V gene lookup returns CDR1 SGDLS and CDR2 YYNGEE. V was clipped by 9 bases and J by 0 bases, with 19 bases between them. CDR3 region: CATSLGTPSSYNEQFF. In DNA form, the CDR3 reads TGTGCCACGTCTCTAGGGACTCCGAGCTCCTACAATGAGCAGTTCTTC.

The chain is built from TRBV10-2 and TRBJ1-5; 8 bases are shared with TRBD1. After removal of 0 bases from V and 7 bases from J, the junction contained 11 bases not matched to a gene. This CDR3 comprises 17 residues. Germline CDR1 reads WSHSY; CDR2 reads SAAADI. The CDR3 bases are TGCGCCAGCAGTGAGTCCCTCGTGGACAGGGTCGGGCAGCCCCAGCATTTT. The encoded protein is CASSESLVDRVGQPQHF.

The CDR3 nucleotides read TGTGCCAGTAAGGAGGCGCTCAATTCACCCCTCCACTTT. This sequence encodes CASKEALNSPLHF. The chain carries TRBV19 and TRBJ1-6; D gene unclear. The CDR3 runs 13 residues. The germline V and J ends were trimmed by 7 bases and 7 bases, with 11 bases remaining between them. From germline, CDR1 is LNHDA and CDR2 SQIVND (reference sequence).